Following are 21 T cell receptor beta chains from one sample sequenced in a study of blood T cell repertoires in COVID-19. TCRdb's copy holds only in-frame clones and misses some; the assay was immunoSEQ multiplex PCR. The sample comprises fewer than 200,000 clones, 85% to 90% of which are singletons, and just over 2.5% rests with the top ten. The sample consisted of peripheral blood. Receptor source: a woman older than 75 with COVID-19, enrolled during active disease.

V usage is TRBV5-1 and J usage is TRBJ2-5, with TRBD2 identical over 9 bases. The trim removed 3 bases at V and 5 bases at J, leaving 8 bases unmatched. Germline V gene sequence: CDR1 SGHRS, CDR2 YFSETQ. This CDR3 is built from 15 residues. CDR3 sequence (DNA): TGCGCCAGCAGCTCCGGGACTAGCACGCGGGAGACCCAGTACTTC. It yields the protein CASSSGTSTRETQYF.

V and J are TRBV7-2 and TRBJ1-5, with TRBD1 matching 7 bases. Germline V lookup: CDR1 SGHTA, CDR2 FQGNSA. The CDR3 consists of 15 residues. V gave up 6 bases and J gave up 0 bases; unmatched junction bases: 5. This CDR3 is CASSLTGFSNQPQHF. The CDR3 nucleotides are TGTGCCAGCAGTTTGACAGGGTTTAGCAATCAGCCCCAGCATTTT.

This chain links TRBV7-7 with TRBJ2-5; 10 bases fit TRBD2. V dropped 2 bases and J dropped 5; count of bases not matched to a gene: 8. This CDR3 has 16 residues. CDR1 is SSHAT, CDR2 FNYEAQ, per germline (reference sequence). CDR3 in amino acids: CASSLSHSGGMETQYF. The CDR3 bases are TGTGCCAGCAGCTTATCTCATAGCGGGGGGATGGAGACCCAGTACTTC. The whole variable domain, remainder taken from reference TRBV7-7 and TRBJ2-5, is GAGVSQSPRYKVTKRGQDVTLRCDPISSHATLYWYQQALGQGPEFLTYFNYEAQPDKSGLPSDRFSAERPEGSISTLTIQRTEQRDSAMYRCASSLSHSGGMETQYFGPGTRLLVL.

This clone has a single count. The chain's CDR3 is CASSPTGSGNTIYF. The CDR3 DNA sequence: TGTGCCAGCAGCCCAACAGGGAGTGGAAACACCATATATTTT. The V and J genes are TRBV27 and TRBJ1-3, with a possible D match to TRBD1 (6 bases). The V end was cut by 6 bases, the J end by 3 bases, with 12 bases between. This CDR3 contains 14 residues. CDR1 MNHEY and CDR2 SMNVEV come from the germline V gene (reference sequence).

The V gene is TRBV6-6, the J gene TRBJ1-5, with a possible D match to TRBD1 (6 bases). CDR3 length equals 13 residues. The V gene's germline CDR1 is MNHNY and CDR2 SVGAGI (reference sequence). Trimming shortened V by 7 bases and J by 5 bases, and 12 bases separated the two germline ends. The DNA of the CDR3 is TGTGCCAGCAATCCTCAGGGGTATCAGCCCCAGCATTTT. Translating gives CASNPQGYQPQHF.

The chain links TRBV28 to TRBJ2-4; possible D gene TRBD2, 5 bases. Per the germline V gene, CDR1 is MDHEN and CDR2 is SYDVKM. Trimming cost V 2 bases and J 0 bases, with 14 bases left between them. CDR3 length: 17 residues. In DNA, the CDR3 is TGTGCCAGCAGTTTAAGGGCTGCGGGTGGAGCCAAAAACATTCAGTACTTC. Its protein product is CASSLRAAGGAKNIQYF.

The chain joins TRBV4-3 to TRBJ2-1; 12 bases match TRBD2. Trimming took 0 bases from V and 7 from J; bases not matched to a gene: 4. The CDR3 consists of 16 residues. Germline assignment: CDR1 LGHNA and CDR2 YSLEER. The CDR3 coding sequence is TGCGCCAGCAGCCAAGACCGACTAGCGGGAGTAAATGAGCAGTTCTTC. Its translation: CASSQDRLAGVNEQFF.

The rearrangement joins TRBV28 to TRBJ2-7, with D hard to call. Trimming cost V 3 bases and J 7 bases, with 10 bases left between them. CDR1 MDHEN and CDR2 SYDVKM come from the germline V gene. The CDR3 is 12 residues long. CDR3 DNA sequence: TGTGCCAGCAGTTTTTTTATGAGGGAGCAGTACTTC. Residues: CASSFFMREQYF.

This chain connects TRBV28 to TRBJ1-3; no firm D call. The CDR3 is 17 amino acids. Between the trimmed V and J ends, which lost 4 bases and 0 bases, there was a span of 16 bases. Germline V gene data show CDR1 as MDHEN and CDR2 as SYDVKM. The CDR3 loop is CASSSAALAISGNTIYF. CDR3 in DNA: TGTGCCAGCAGTTCCGCGGCACTGGCGATCTCTGGAAACACCATATATTTT.

The V and J genes are TRBV11-2 and TRBJ1-2; 8 bases line up with TRBD1. V shed 5 bases, J shed 3 bases, and the junction held 2 bases outside the gene matches. Germline V CDR1 and CDR2: SGHAT, FQNNGV. The CDR3 is 13 amino acids. The CDR3 sequence: CASSPTGDYGYTF. DNA of the CDR3: TGTGCCAGCAGCCCGACAGGGGACTATGGCTACACCTTC.

This rearrangement joins TRBV28 to TRBJ1-4; D is ambiguous. Germline-derived CDR1 and CDR2 are MDHEN and SYDVKM. This CDR3 contains 11 residues. V dropped 6 bases and J dropped 10 bases, with 9 bases sitting between them. Written as DNA, the CDR3 is TGTGCCAGCAGACAAGACACAAAACTGTTTTTT. Translated: CASRQDTKLFF.

This chain links TRBV21-1 with TRBJ1-5. TRBV21-1 is tagged as a pseudogene. This CDR3 is 16 amino acids long. CDR3 amino acids: CASSVDKPEGNQPQHF. The CDR3, as DNA: TGTGCCAGCAGCGTAGACAAACCGGAGGGCAATCAGCCCCAGCATTTT.

V and J are TRBV29-1 and TRBJ1-2; 7 bases line up with TRBD1. Per germline, CDR1 SQVTM and CDR2 ANQGSEA. V trimming: 7 bases; J trimming: 4 bases; junction bases outside the gene matches: 3. The CDR3 loop spans 11 amino acids. The CDR3 reads CSGRTGYGYTF. In DNA, the CDR3 is TGCAGCGGAAGGACAGGCTATGGCTACACCTTC.

The chain joins TRBV9 to TRBJ2-1, with D uncertain. The CDR3 contains 16 residues. The ends were cut back, 1 base at V and 0 bases at J, with 11 bases in the middle. The germline CDR1 and CDR2 sequences are SGDLS and YYNGEE. This CDR3 is CASSVSLESSYNEQFF. In nucleotides, the CDR3 is TGTGCCAGCAGCGTATCCCTAGAGAGCTCCTACAATGAGCAGTTCTTC.

This chain links TRBV28 with TRBJ1-2; TRBD1 is a possible D gene (5 bases). Germline lookup yields CDR1 MDHEN and CDR2 SYDVKM. Trimming took 4 bases from V and 4 from J, leaving 19 bases between them. The CDR3 totals 16 residues. This CDR3 is CASSSLPGHQSYGYTF. The CDR3 nucleotides read TGTGCCAGCAGTTCGCTCCCAGGGCACCAATCCTATGGCTACACCTTC.

The CDR3 DNA is TGTGCCAGCAGTGAAGTCAGGGATGGTGATACGCAGTATTTT. Its protein product is CASSEVRDGDTQYF. The rearrangement joins TRBV2 to TRBJ2-3, with D perhaps TRBD1 (5 bases). CDR3 length: 14 amino acids. Germline V gene data show CDR1 as SNHLY and CDR2 as FYNNEI. V lost 1 base and J lost 6, with 11 bases in between.

The chain links TRBV7-9 to TRBJ1-5, with TRBD1 matching over 11 bases. V trimming: 5 bases; J trimming: 3 bases; junction bases outside the gene matches: 6. Germline V gene sequence: CDR1 SEHNR, CDR2 FQNEAQ (reference sequence). CDR3 length: 16 amino acids. CDR3 DNA: TGTGCCAGCAGCCCCGGACAGGGGGCCACCAATCAGCCCCAGCATTTT. It yields the protein CASSPGQGATNQPQHF.

This clone was observed a few times. This rearrangement joins TRBV5-6 to TRBJ2-5; possible D gene TRBD1, 6 bases. The CDR3 is 13 residues long. V lost 4 bases and J lost 1, with 8 bases in between. Germline V gene lookup returns CDR1 SGHDT and CDR2 YYEEEE. CDR3 coding DNA: TGTGCCAGCAGCGCAGGGGCCCAAGAGACCCAGTACTTC. It is translated as CASSAGAQETQYF.

The chain uses TRBV7-9 and TRBJ2-2; 8 bases line up with TRBD1. Trimming at V came to 5 bases and at J to 1 base, leaving 3 bases not matched to a gene. CDR3 length equals 15 residues. Germline values: CDR1 SEHNR, CDR2 FQNEAQ (reference sequence). DNA for the CDR3: TGTGCCAGCAGCCCTGGACAGGGGAACACCGGGGAGCTGTTTTTT. The encoded protein is CASSPGQGNTGELFF.

The chain carries TRBV28 and TRBJ1-3; D gene uncertain. This CDR3 comprises 14 residues. Germline-derived CDR1 and CDR2 are MDHEN and SYDVKM. The germline V and J ends were trimmed by 3 bases and 0 bases, with 6 bases remaining between them. CDR3 residues: CASSFTSSGNTIYF. Here the CDR3 DNA reads TGTGCCAGCAGTTTTACCAGCTCTGGAAACACCATATATTTT.

This chain uses TRBV21-1 with TRBJ2-1; the tabulated D call, TRBD2, remains unverified against the DNA. TRBV21-1 is listed as a pseudogene. CDR3 length equals 10 residues. CDR3 region: CASEVPQWFF. The CDR3 region has the DNA TGTGCCAGCGAGGTACCCCAGTGGTTCTTC.